This T cell receptor beta chain came from a study of T cells after yellow fever vaccination (dated by TCRdb to about 2019). Turning to the overall study: The SMART-Seq v4 Ultra Low Input RNA kit was used to prepare libraries from fractions with low cell numbers. Bulk PBMC replicates and cell subsets were isolated from blood drawn at multiple timepoints before and after both primary and secondary immunization. To track T-cell clones before and after primary and booster YFV17D yellow fever vaccination, bulk TCR alpha and beta repertoires were sequenced longitudinally. Two healthy male donors made up the cohort, one aged 18 to 29 years and the other aged 30 to 40 years.

The sample's treatment or condition label, in plain terms: live attenuated yellow fever vaccine strain. At each blood-draw timepoint, two biological replicates of bulk PBMCs were obtained. A standard Ficoll-Paque protocol was used to isolate PBMCs from peripheral blood. RNA was extracted with TriZol from bulk PBMCs, CD4 and CD8 fractions, and dextramer-positive and dextramer-negative fractions. TCR cDNA was synthesized by 5'RACE template switching, through which a universal primer site and unique molecular identifiers were introduced. cDNA synthesis was primed from both the TCR alpha and TCR beta constant segments. Library amplification involved two PCR steps, and the second step added sample barcodes and sequencing adapters. Sequencing of the libraries was done on either Illumina HiSeq 2500 (2x100 bp) or NovaSeq (2x150 bp). The authors' pipeline ran thus. Demultiplexing of reads and collapsing into UMI consensus sequences were performed with MIGEC, and V(D)J alignment was carried out with MiXCR. Clonotypes responding to the vaccine were identified with edgeR on replicate PBMC samples, with the criteria of FDR below 0.01 and a log2 fold change above 5 up to day 15. Each bulk clonotype was labeled CD4 or CD8 based on which sequenced repertoire, CD4 or CD8, contained the clonotype at higher abundance. TCRdb itself trimmed the public reads at Q25 with fastp, ran MiXCR and retained productive beta chains. Merged by CDR3 protein, the rows form single entries marked with the most common genes and DNA. It is TCRdb's table, rather than the study itself, that gives the V and J calls and clone size. Within this sample are around 550,000 distinct CDR3 sequences, with 15% to 20% of them counted one time only. The top ten hold roughly an eighth of the sample.

V and J lose 6 bases and 9 bases, and a span of 21 bases separates them. The germline V gene supplies CDR1 MNHEY and CDR2 SVGEGT. The CDR3, from cysteine to phenylalanine, totals 14 residues. CDR3 DNA only is kept here, 42 bases in frame from base 1. Beyond this particular receptor, the publication reports: Only two donors were included in the study, so the extent to which the findings can be generalized is limited. A small share of clonotypes occurred in both CD4 and CD8 compartments, likely arising from convergent recombination. Because abundant contaminating clonotypes from the bulk population could be contained in FACS-sorted repertoires, computational filtering was required. The secondary T-cell response was found to be weaker but faster than the primary response, with a peak reached on day 5 rather than on day 15. After the booster, most clones that had expanded after primary vaccination were detected again (around 95% of CD4 and 88% of CD8), suggesting broad maintenance of memory.

Concerning this clonotype itself: What this receptor recognizes is not known. Base qualities were left out, and no much larger clone turns up one base away.

The sequencing here drew on PBMCs, taken 15 days after the yellow fever booster vaccination. The V gene is TRBV6-2 or TRBV6-3 and the J gene is TRBJ2-7; TRBD1 is perhaps the D gene, given 6 matching bases. This sequence originates from a man aged 25 to 45 who received the YFV17D yellow fever vaccine. In nucleotides, the sequence is TGTGCCAGCAGACACGGACAGTCCTCCCCCTGGCAGTACTTC. Its amino acids are CASRHGQSSPWQYF.